The sequence of this T cell receptor beta chain was determined in a study of Graves' ophthalmopathy and Graves' hyperthyroidism. Across the study: The authors collected peripheral blood at initial diagnosis, before any treatment.

Someone took the PBMCs out of about 10 ml of fresh peripheral blood. TCR beta CDR3 amplification used RNA transcripts. HTBI primers were used in a first-round RT-PCR, which preceded a second-round multiplex PCR. TCRdb fed the multiplex PCR reads into MiXCR, producing one record per CDR3 protein. The data contain some 750,000 distinct CDR3 sequences, 40% of them singletons. Trimming took 3 bases from V and 7 from J, leaving 10 bases between them. Germline CDR1 and CDR2: SGHAT and FQNNGV. The CDR3 contains 13 residues. In this sample, this clonotype turned up a few times. The material sequenced was peripheral blood. The genes are TRBV11-2 and TRBJ1-5; D remains unclear. This clonotype originated in an adult man with Graves' ophthalmopathy. CDR3 nucleotides: TGTGCCAGCAGCTTTGGGGTAGGGCAGCCCCAGCATTTT. Protein: CASSFGVGQPQHF.